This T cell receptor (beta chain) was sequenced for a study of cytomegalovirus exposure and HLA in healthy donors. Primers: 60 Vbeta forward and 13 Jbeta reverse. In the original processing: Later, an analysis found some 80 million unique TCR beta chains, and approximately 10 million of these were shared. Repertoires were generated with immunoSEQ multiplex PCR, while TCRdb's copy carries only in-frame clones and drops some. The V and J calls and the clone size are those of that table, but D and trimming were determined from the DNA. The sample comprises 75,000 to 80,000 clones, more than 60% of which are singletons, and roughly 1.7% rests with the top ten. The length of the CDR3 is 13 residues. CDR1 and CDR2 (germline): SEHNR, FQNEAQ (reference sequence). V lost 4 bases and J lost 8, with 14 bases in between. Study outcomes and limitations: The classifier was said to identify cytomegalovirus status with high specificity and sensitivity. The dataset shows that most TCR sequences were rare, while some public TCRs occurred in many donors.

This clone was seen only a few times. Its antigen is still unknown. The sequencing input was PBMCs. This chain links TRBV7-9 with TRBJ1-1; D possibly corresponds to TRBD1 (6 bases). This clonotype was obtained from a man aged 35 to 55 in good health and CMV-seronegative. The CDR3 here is CASSWGRTVEAFF. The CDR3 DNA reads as TGTGCCAGCAGCTGGGGTAGGACAGTGGAAGCTTTCTTT.